Below are 24 T cell receptor beta chains sequenced from a single sample in a study of identical twins. TCRdb reanalysed the 5' RACE reads using MiXCR and keeps one entry per CDR3 protein. The table lists approximately 490,000 distinct CDR3 sequences, around 20% of them singletons. The sample was also linked to a second study, of yellow fever vaccine responses in identical twins.

Sample: CD4+ T cells sorted from blood. The receptors derive from a young woman in good health.

The chain recombines TRBV12-3 or TRBV12-4 with TRBJ1-3, with D unresolved. V was trimmed by 8 bases and J by 6 bases, leaving 8 bases between them. The CDR3 is 11 amino acids. The CDR3 is CASSLVNTIYF. In DNA, the CDR3 is TGTGCCAGCTCCCTGGTAAACACCATATATTTT.

The chain combines TRBV4-1 with TRBJ1-5, with 8 bases lining up with TRBD1. The ends lost 1 base at V and 9 bases at J; junction bases unmatched: 14. This CDR3 is built from 17 residues. Germline assignment: CDR1 MGHRA and CDR2 YSYEKL. CDR3 protein: CASSQVQGARGEWPQHF. The CDR3 bases are TGCGCCAGCAGCCAAGTCCAGGGGGCGCGAGGAGAATGGCCCCAGCATTTT.

This clonotype was recorded at least ten times. The V and J genes are TRBV10-2 and TRBJ1-1; TRBD1 might be the D (5 bases). Germline lookup yields CDR1 WSHSY and CDR2 SAAADI. The CDR3 extends over 14 amino acids. V lost 3 bases and J lost 2, with 10 bases in between. CDR3 residues: CASSDRERNTEAFF. DNA of the CDR3: TGCGCCAGCAGTGACAGGGAACGAAACACTGAAGCTTTCTTT.

Only a few counts were recorded for this clonotype. The rearrangement links TRBV11-2 to TRBJ2-2, with D unresolved. The CDR3 covers 14 residues. The V and J ends lost 8 bases and 1 base respectively, with 11 bases between them. Germline values: CDR1 SGHAT, CDR2 FQNNGV. CDR3: CASAVSGNTGELFF. For the CDR3, the DNA is TGTGCCAGCGCTGTTTCGGGGAACACCGGGGAGCTGTTTTTT.

The V call is TRBV11-2, the J call TRBJ2-2; 8 positions match TRBD2. The CDR3 consists of 15 residues. J gave up 4 bases and V 4 bases, and 5 bases lay outside the gene matches. Germline V gives CDR1 SGHAT, CDR2 FQNNGV. DNA of the CDR3: TGTGCCAGCAGCTCCCTCGGGGGGGTCACCGGGGAGCTGTTTTTT. It translates to CASSSLGGVTGELFF.

The CDR3 region has the DNA TGTGCCAGCTCACCACTACTGGGAAGCCAAGAGACCCAGTACTTC. Protein: CASSPLLGSQETQYF. V gene TRBV18 combines with J gene TRBJ2-5, with D unresolved. This CDR3 contains 15 residues. CDR1 KGHSH and CDR2 LQKENI come from the germline V gene. With 1 base removed from V and 1 base from J, the gap between germline ends came to 10 bases.

The gene calls are TRBV15 and TRBJ2-2; possible D gene TRBD2, 5 bases. V lost 3 bases and J lost 4, with 18 bases in between. The CDR3 is 17 residues long. The germline gives CDR1 LNHNV, CDR2 YYDKDF (reference sequence). CDR3 protein: CATSRWTLRSPTGELFF. In nucleotides, the CDR3 is TGTGCCACCAGCAGGTGGACTTTGAGGAGTCCCACCGGGGAGCTGTTTTTT.

J is TRBJ2-3 and V is TRBV20-1, with 9 bases lining up with TRBD2. The V gene's germline CDR1 is DFQATT and CDR2 SNEGSKA (reference sequence). J gave up 7 bases and V 2 bases, and 10 bases lay outside the gene matches. The CDR3 has 15 amino acids. The DNA of the CDR3 is TGCAGTGCTAGAAATAGCGGGGGAGCCGGGTATACGCAGTATTTT. The encoded protein is CSARNSGGAGYTQYF.

The chain recombines TRBV20-1 with TRBJ2-3, with 14 positions matching TRBD2. Germline values: CDR1 DFQATT, CDR2 SNEGSKA (reference sequence). CDR3 length: 16 amino acids. The CDR3 sequence: CSLPTSGRASTDTQYF. CDR3 bases: TGCAGCCTCCCGACTAGCGGGAGGGCGAGCACAGATACGCAGTATTTT.

In its sample, this clonotype was seen a few times. The chain is built from TRBV6-1 and TRBJ2-7; no definite D call. This CDR3 spans 16 amino acids. CDR1 is MNHNS, CDR2 SASEGT, per germline. Trimming took 6 bases from V and 0 from J, leaving 18 bases between them. Here the CDR3 DNA reads TGTGCCAGCAGACCTTGGGAAAGGGCAACCTCCTACGAGCAGTACTTC. It translates to CASRPWERATSYEQYF.

This chain links TRBV6-1 with TRBJ1-2; D is undetermined. Germline V gene lookup returns CDR1 MNHNS and CDR2 SASEGT. The CDR3 is 13 amino acids. V lost 4 bases to trimming and J lost 4 bases, with 10 bases between them. The CDR3 reads CASSGLGVYGYTF. The CDR3, as DNA: TGTGCCAGCAGTGGCCTTGGTGTCTATGGCTACACCTTC.

This chain links TRBV10-2 with TRBJ2-7, with 8 positions matching TRBD1. Looked up from germline, CDR1 is WSHSY and CDR2 is SAAADI. V lost 10 bases to trimming and J lost 7 bases; unmatched junction nucleotides: 6. This CDR3 comprises 11 residues. Here the CDR3 DNA reads TGCGCCACCTCAGGGGGCGGTGAGCAGTACGTC. This sequence encodes CATSGGGEQYV.

The chain recombines TRBV5-1 with TRBJ2-7; weak D call: TRBD1 (5 bases). This CDR3 contains 13 residues. Germline V gene data show CDR1 as SGHRS and CDR2 as YFSETQ. Deletions cut 4 bases from V and 2 bases from J, with 10 bases between. CDR3 sequence: CASSADNTYEQYV. DNA of the CDR3: TGCGCCAGCAGCGCGGACAACACCTACGAGCAGTACGTC.

The chain carries TRBV12-3 or TRBV12-4 and TRBJ1-2; the match to TRBD1 covers 7 bases. This CDR3 spans 15 amino acids. V shed 5 bases, J shed 4 bases, and the junction held 10 bases outside the gene matches. The CDR3 region has the DNA TGTGCCAGCAGTGCAGGGGGAGTCGCTGTCTATGGCTACACCTTC. Protein sequence: CASSAGGVAVYGYTF.

The chain joins TRBV20-1 to TRBJ1-4; D ambiguous. The CDR3 covers 16 residues. Germline V CDR1 and CDR2: DFQATT, SNEGSKA (reference sequence). The ends were cut back, 3 bases at V and 0 bases at J, with 14 bases in the middle. The CDR3 coding sequence is TGCAGTGCTAGTTCCCCCCGCAGGACAACTAATGAAAAACTGTTTTTT. Amino acids: CSASSPRRTTNEKLFF.

This clonotype was observed a handful of times. J is TRBJ2-3 and V is TRBV29-1; TRBD2 might be the D (6 bases). V lost 5 bases to trimming and J lost 6 bases, with 18 bases between them. This CDR3 spans 14 amino acids. Per the germline V gene, CDR1 is SQVTM and CDR2 is ANQGSEA. Here the CDR3 DNA reads TGCAGCGTTCAGCAAGGACTACTCACGGATACGCAGTATTTT. This translates into CSVQQGLLTDTQYF.

In its sample, this clonotype was seen a few times. The chain has TRBV25-1 and TRBJ2-2; D not certain. V was trimmed by 2 bases and J by 1 base, leaving 8 bases between them. Germline loops: CDR1 MGHDK, CDR2 SYGVNS. CDR3 size: 15 residues. CDR3 protein: CASSESQVNTGELFF. The CDR3 DNA is TGTGCCAGCAGTGAAAGTCAGGTGAACACCGGGGAGCTGTTTTTT.

The J gene is TRBJ2-4, the V gene TRBV11-2; 10 bases match TRBD2. Germline CDR1 SGHAT, CDR2 FQNNGV. The V gene end was trimmed by 0 bases and the J gene end by 6 bases; junction bases not matched to a gene: 8. The CDR3 has 17 amino acids. The CDR3 here is CASSLDPQRGGRNIQYF. Written as DNA, the CDR3 is TGTGCCAGCAGCTTAGATCCGCAGCGGGGGGGCAGAAACATTCAGTACTTC.

The chain recombines TRBV7-3 with TRBJ2-3, with TRBD2 identical over 15 bases. CDR3 length equals 16 residues. V shed 6 bases and J 3 bases; nucleotides not matched to a gene: 4. The V gene's germline CDR1 is SGHTA and CDR2 FQGTGA. CDR3 loop: CASRPGTSGRTDTQYF. Here the CDR3 DNA reads TGTGCCAGCAGACCTGGGACTAGCGGGAGGACAGATACGCAGTATTTT.

In its sample, this clonotype was seen many times. The genes are TRBV6-1 and TRBJ2-7, with TRBD1 matching 10 bases. The CDR3 covers 15 residues. V gave up 6 bases and J gave up 4 bases; unmatched junction bases: 9. Germline V gives CDR1 MNHNS, CDR2 SASEGT. The CDR3 is CASRMTGGGWYEQYF. The DNA of the CDR3 is TGTGCCAGCAGAATGACAGGGGGCGGATGGTACGAGCAGTACTTC.

The chain uses TRBV7-8 and TRBJ2-2, with 11 nucleotides matching TRBD2. The V gene's germline CDR1 is SGHVS and CDR2 FQNEAQ. V was clipped by 9 bases and J by 6 bases; unmatched bases: 9. The CDR3 length is 15 residues. The CDR3 reads CASYLGLAGAGELFF. CDR3 in DNA: TGTGCCAGTTACCTCGGACTAGCGGGCGCCGGGGAGCTGTTTTTT. The whole variable domain, remainder taken from reference TRBV7-8 and TRBJ2-2, is GAGVSQSPRYKVAKRGQDVALRCDPISGHVSLFWYQQALGQGPEFLTYFQNEAQLDKSGLPSDRFFAERPEGSVSTLKIQRTQQEDSAVYLCASYLGLAGAGELFFGEGSRLTVL.

Only a few counts were recorded for this clonotype. CDR3 DNA sequence: TGTGCCAGCAGCCTTCTAGCGGCCTCCTACAATGAGCAGTTCTTC. Translated: CASSLLAASYNEQFF. The chain has TRBV7-3 and TRBJ2-1; 7 bases agree with TRBD2. The CDR3 has 15 amino acids. The germline V gene has CDR1 SGHTA and CDR2 FQGTGA. Trimming at V came to 5 bases and at J to 0 bases, leaving 4 bases not matched to a gene.

This clonotype showed up just a few times. The chain employs TRBV28 and TRBJ1-2, with D hard to call. The germline CDR1 and CDR2 sequences are MDHEN and SYDVKM. CDR3 length equals 13 residues. The V end was cut by 1 base, the J end by 6 bases, with 9 bases between. CDR3 protein: CASSLYIGDGYTF. The CDR3, as DNA: TGTGCCAGCAGTTTATATATTGGGGATGGCTACACCTTC.

In this sample, this clonotype turned up a few times. This chain uses TRBV5-1 with TRBJ2-3, with 7 bases fitting TRBD1. With V trimmed by 4 bases and J by 4 bases, 9 bases remained unmatched. CDR3 length: 15 residues. CDR1 and CDR2 from the germline V gene are SGHRS and YFSETQ. The CDR3 region has the DNA TGCGCCAGCAGCCCCCGGACAGGCCAGGCAGATACGCAGTATTTT. Protein sequence: CASSPRTGQADTQYF.